The rows below give T cell receptor beta chains drawn from one sample of a study of shared clonotypes between healthy human individuals. The data were produced by immunoSEQ multiplex PCR, yet TCRdb's version contains in-frame clones alone and is incomplete. This sample has 850,000 to 1,200,000 clones, with roughly 80% found just once. The sample comprised memory CD4+ T cells sorted from blood. The source of these receptors is a man aged 18 to 29 in good health. The CDR3 runs from the conserved cysteine through the conserved F or W. Fields, in order: clone size, D gene, J gene, V gene, CDR3 DNA, CDR3 protein. D genes are given only for firm matches. Some rows mark clone size as missing; the rest say once, few, many or name a class of expanded clone.

NA NA TRBJ2-1 TRBV28 TGTGCCAGCAGTTTAGTCAGCGGGGAGCAGTTCTTC CASSLVSGEQFF
NA NA TRBJ1-1 TRBV18 TGTGCCAGCTCCCGGACAGTAGAGAACACTGAAGCTTTCTTT CASSRTVENTEAFF
NA NA TRBJ2-3 TRBV29-1 TGCAGCGTAGCACAGGGTTCAGATACGCAGTATTTT CSVAQGSDTQYF
NA NA TRBJ1-2 TRBV27 TGTGCCAGCGTTTTCGATGGCTACACCTTC CASVFDGYTF
NA NA TRBJ1-5 TRBV18 TGTGCCAGCTCAAACAGGGACGAGGGTCAGCCCCAGCATTTT CASSNRDEGQPQHF
NA NA TRBJ2-7 TRBV27 TGTGCCAGCAGCCCCGGGGACTTAACAACCTACGAGCAGTACTTC CASSPGDLTTYEQYF
NA NA TRBJ2-6 TRBV21-1 TGTGCTGCAAGGGGGGCCAACGTCCTGACTTTC CAARGANVLTF
NA NA TRBJ1-6 TRBV6-1 TGTGCCAGCAGCAGGGTTTTCGATTCACCCCTCCACTTT CASSRVFDSPLHF
NA TRBD1 TRBJ1-6 TRBV18 TGTGCCAGCTCACCAGGACAGGGGGGCTATTCACCCCTCCACTTT CASSPGQGGYSPLHF
NA TRBD1 TRBJ1-5 TRBV6-1 TGTGCCAGCAGTGAACTGGGACAGGGCGGCCAGCATTTT CASSELGQGGQHF
few NA TRBJ1-5 TRBV2 TGTGCCAGCAGTCAAGACAGAGGGCCCACTCAGCCCCAGCATTTT CASSQDRGPTQPQHF
NA NA TRBJ1-1 TRBV6-6 TGTGCCAGCAGTTTATACAGGACGAACACTGAAGCTTTCTTT CASSLYRTNTEAFF
NA NA TRBJ1-1 TRBV7-3 TGTGCCAGCAGCCAACGCCCGGGGGCTACTGAAGCTTTCTTT CASSQRPGATEAFF
NA TRBD2 TRBJ2-3 TRBV10-3 TGTGCCGCAAATAGCGGGAGGGAAACAGATACGCAGTATTTT CAANSGRETDTQYF
few NA TRBJ1-2 TRBV30 TGTGCCTGGAGTGTACCGTACAGCAACTATGGCTACACCTTC CAWSVPYSNYGYTF
few NA TRBJ1-2 TRBV7-2 TGTGCCAGCAGCTTATTGACAGCCAACTATGGCTACACCTTC CASSLLTANYGYTF
once NA TRBJ2-7 TRBV25-1 TGTGCCAGCAGTTGGGATGGGAGCTCCTACGAGCAGTACTTC CASSWDGSSYEQYF
NA NA TRBJ2-7 TRBV7-9 TGTGCCAGCAGCTTAGACCAGGGCTCCTACGAGCAGTACTTC CASSLDQGSYEQYF
NA NA TRBJ2-7 TRBV10-2 TGCGCCAGCAGTGACCAGGAGAGGTTATCCTACGAGCAGTACTTC CASSDQERLSYEQYF
NA NA TRBJ1-4 TRBV5-4 TGTGCCAGCAGCTTGGGGTCAAGGGAAAAACTGTTTTTT CASSLGSREKLFF
NA TRBD1 TRBJ1-1 TRBV5-1 TGCGCCAGCAGCCCGCAGGGGGTTTATACTGAAGCTTTCTTT CASSPQGVYTEAFF
NA NA TRBJ1-6 TRBV27 TGTGCCAGCAGTTTAGACCCTTTCGGTCCCCCTAATTCACCCCTCCACTTT CASSLDPFGPPNSPLHF
few TRBD1 TRBJ1-1 TRBV5-1 TGCGCCAGCAGCTTGACAGGGGTAACTGAAGCTTTCTTT CASSLTGVTEAFF
NA NA TRBJ1-2 TRBV25-1 TGTGCCAGCAGTGACCAGGGATCGTTGAGTGCGGGCTACACCTTC CASSDQGSLSAGYTF
NA TRBD2 TRBJ2-1 TRBV5-1 TGCGCCAGCAGCCGAGGGGACTACGATGAGCAGTTCTTC CASSRGDYDEQFF